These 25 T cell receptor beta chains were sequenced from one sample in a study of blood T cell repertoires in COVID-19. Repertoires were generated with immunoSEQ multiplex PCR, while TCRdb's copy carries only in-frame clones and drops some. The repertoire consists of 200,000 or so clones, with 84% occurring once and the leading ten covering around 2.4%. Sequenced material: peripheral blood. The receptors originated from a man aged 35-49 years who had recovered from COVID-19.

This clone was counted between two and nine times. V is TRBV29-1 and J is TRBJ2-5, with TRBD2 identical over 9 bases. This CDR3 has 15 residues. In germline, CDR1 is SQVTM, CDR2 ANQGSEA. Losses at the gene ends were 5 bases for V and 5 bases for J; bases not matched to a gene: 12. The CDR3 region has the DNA TGCAGCGTTCTAGCGGGACAAAGAATGGGGGAGACCCAGTACTTC. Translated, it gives CSVLAGQRMGETQYF.

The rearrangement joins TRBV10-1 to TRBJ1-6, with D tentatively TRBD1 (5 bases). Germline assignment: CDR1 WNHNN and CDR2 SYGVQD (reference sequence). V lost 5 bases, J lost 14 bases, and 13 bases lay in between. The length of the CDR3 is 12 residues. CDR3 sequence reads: CASSKDRIALHF. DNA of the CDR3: TGCGCCAGCAGTAAAGACAGAATTGCCCTCCACTTT.

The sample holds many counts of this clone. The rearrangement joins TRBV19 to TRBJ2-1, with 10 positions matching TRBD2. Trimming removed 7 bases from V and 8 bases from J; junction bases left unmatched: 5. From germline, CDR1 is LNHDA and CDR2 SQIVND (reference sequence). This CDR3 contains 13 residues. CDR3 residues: CASTSGSLDEQFF. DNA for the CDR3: TGTGCCAGTACTAGCGGGAGTCTCGATGAGCAGTTCTTC.

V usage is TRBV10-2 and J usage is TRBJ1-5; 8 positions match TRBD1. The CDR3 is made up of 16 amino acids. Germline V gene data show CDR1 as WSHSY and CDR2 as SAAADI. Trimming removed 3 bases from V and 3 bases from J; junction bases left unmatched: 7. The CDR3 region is CASSDQGQVLNQPQHF. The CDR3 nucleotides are TGCGCCAGCAGTGATCAGGGACAGGTCCTCAATCAGCCCCAGCATTTT.

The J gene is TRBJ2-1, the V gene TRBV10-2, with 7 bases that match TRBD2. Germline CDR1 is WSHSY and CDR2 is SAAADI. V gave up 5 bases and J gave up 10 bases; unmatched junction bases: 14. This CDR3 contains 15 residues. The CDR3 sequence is CASSPLTGTKREQFF. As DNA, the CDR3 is TGCGCCAGCAGTCCCCTAACCGGGACTAAAAGGGAGCAGTTCTTC.

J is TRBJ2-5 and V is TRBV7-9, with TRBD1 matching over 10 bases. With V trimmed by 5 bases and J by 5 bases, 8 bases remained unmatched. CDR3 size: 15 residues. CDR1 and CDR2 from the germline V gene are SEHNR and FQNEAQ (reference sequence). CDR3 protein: CASSLGQGVEETQYF. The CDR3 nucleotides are TGTGCCAGCAGCCTAGGACAGGGGGTCGAGGAGACCCAGTACTTC.

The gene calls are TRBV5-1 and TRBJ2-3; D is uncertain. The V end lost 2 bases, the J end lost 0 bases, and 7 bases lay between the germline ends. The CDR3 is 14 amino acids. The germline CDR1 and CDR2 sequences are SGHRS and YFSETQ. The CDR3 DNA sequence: TGCGCCAGCAGCTTCACCGGGAGCACAGATACGCAGTATTTT. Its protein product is CASSFTGSTDTQYF.

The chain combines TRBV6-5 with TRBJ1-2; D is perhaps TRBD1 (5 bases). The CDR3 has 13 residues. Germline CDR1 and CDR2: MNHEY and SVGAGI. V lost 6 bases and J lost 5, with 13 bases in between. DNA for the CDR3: TGTGCCAGCAGCCCCGACAGAGAGTATGGCTACACCTTC. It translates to CASSPDREYGYTF.

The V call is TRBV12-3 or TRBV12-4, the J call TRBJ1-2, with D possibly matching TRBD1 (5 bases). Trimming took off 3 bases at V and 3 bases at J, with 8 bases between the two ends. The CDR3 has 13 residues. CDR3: CASSFTGYYGYTF. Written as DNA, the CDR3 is TGTGCCAGCAGTTTCACAGGTTACTATGGCTACACCTTC.

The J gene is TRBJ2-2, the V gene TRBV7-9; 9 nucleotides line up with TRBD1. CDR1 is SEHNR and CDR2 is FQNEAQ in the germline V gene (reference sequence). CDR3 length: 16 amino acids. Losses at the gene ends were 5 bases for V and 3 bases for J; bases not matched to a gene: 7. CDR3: CASSRTGTGHTGELFF. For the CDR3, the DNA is TGTGCCAGCAGCCGGACCGGGACAGGGCACACCGGGGAGCTGTTTTTT. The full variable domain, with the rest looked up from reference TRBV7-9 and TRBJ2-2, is DTGVSQNPRHKITKRGQNVTFRCDPISEHNRLYWYRQTLGQGPEFLTYFQNEAQLEKSRLLSDRFSAERPKGSFSTLEIQRTEQGDSAMYLCASSRTGTGHTGELFFGEGSRLTVL.

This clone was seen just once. CDR3 DNA sequence: TGTGCCAGTAGTATACAGCGGGGCTACCCTACAGATACGCAGTATTTT. The encoded protein is CASSIQRGYPTDTQYF. V usage is TRBV19 and J usage is TRBJ2-3, with 7 bases aligning to TRBD2. The CDR3 runs 16 residues. Germline V gene lookup returns CDR1 LNHDA and CDR2 SQIVND (reference sequence). Trimming at V came to 2 bases and at J to 3 bases, leaving 8 bases not matched to a gene.

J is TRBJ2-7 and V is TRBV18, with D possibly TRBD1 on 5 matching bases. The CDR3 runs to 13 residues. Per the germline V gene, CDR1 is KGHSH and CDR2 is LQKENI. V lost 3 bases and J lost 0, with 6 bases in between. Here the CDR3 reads CASSPTASYEQYF. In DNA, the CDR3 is TGTGCCAGCTCACCGACAGCCTCCTACGAGCAGTACTTC.

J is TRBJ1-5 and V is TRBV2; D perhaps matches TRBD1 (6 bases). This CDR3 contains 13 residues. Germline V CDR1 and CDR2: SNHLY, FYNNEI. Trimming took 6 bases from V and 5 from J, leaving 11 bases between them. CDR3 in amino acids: CASRAGVHQPQHF. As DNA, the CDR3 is TGTGCCAGCAGGGCAGGGGTCCATCAGCCCCAGCATTTT.

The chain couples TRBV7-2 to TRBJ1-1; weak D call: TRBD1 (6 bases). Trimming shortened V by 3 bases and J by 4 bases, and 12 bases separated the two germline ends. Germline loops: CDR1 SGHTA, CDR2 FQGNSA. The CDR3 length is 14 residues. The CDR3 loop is CASSFYRESTEAFF. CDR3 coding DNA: TGTGCCAGCAGCTTCTACAGGGAGAGCACTGAAGCTTTCTTT.

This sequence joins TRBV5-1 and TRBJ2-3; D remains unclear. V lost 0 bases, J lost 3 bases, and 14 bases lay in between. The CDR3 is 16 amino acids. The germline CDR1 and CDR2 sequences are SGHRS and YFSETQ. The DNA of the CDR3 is TGCGCCAGCAGCTTGGGGCTTACAACAACAACAGATACGCAGTATTTT. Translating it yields CASSLGLTTTTDTQYF.

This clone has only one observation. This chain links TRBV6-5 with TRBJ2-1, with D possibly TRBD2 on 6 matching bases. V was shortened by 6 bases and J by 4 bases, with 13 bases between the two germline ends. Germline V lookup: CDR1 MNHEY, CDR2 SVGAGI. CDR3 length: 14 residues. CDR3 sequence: CASSETRMYNEQFF. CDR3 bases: TGTGCCAGCAGCGAGACTAGAATGTACAATGAGCAGTTCTTC.

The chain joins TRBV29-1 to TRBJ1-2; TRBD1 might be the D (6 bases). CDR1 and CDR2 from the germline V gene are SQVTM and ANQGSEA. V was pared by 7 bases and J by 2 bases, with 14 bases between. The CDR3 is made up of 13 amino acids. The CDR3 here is CSAEDRLNYGYTF. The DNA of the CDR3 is TGCAGCGCCGAGGACAGACTAAACTATGGCTACACCTTC. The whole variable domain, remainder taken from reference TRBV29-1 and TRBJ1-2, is SAVISQKPSRDICQRGTSLTIQCQVDSQVTMMFWYRQQPGQSLTLIATANQGSEATYESGFVIDKFPISRPNLTFSTLTVSNMSPEDSSIYLCSAEDRLNYGYTFGSGTRLTVV.

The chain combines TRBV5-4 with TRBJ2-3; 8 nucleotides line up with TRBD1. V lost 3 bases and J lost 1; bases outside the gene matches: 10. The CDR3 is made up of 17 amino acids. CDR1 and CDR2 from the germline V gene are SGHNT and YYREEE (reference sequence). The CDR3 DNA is TGTGCCAGCAGCTCTTATCCGGACAGGGATGGCACAGATACGCAGTATTTT. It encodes CASSSYPDRDGTDTQYF.

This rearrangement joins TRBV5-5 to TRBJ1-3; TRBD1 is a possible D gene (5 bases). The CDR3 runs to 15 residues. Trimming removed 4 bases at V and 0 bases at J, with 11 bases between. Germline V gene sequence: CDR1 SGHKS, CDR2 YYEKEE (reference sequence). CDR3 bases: TGTGCCAGCAGCGCGGGACGGCACTCTGGAAACACCATATATTTT. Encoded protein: CASSAGRHSGNTIYF.

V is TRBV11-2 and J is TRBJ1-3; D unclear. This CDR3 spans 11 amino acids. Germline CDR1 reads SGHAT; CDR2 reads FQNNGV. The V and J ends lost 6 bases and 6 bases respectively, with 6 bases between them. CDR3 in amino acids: CASSRLNTIYF. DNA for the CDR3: TGTGCCAGCAGTCGGTTAAACACCATATATTTT.

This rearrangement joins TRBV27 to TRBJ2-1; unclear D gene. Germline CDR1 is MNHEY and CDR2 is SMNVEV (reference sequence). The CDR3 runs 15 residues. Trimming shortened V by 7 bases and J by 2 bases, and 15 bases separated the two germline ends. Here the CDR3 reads CASNPLDSPYNEQFF. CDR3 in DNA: TGTGCCAGCAACCCTCTAGATTCCCCCTACAATGAGCAGTTCTTC.

The chain's CDR3 is CASSMSRDRGRQETQYF. CDR3 in DNA: TGTGCCAGCAGTATGTCCCGGGACAGGGGTCGGCAAGAGACCCAGTACTTC. The chain recombines TRBV27 with TRBJ2-5, with TRBD1 matching 10 bases. Trimming took 5 bases from V and 2 from J; bases not matched to a gene: 11. Germline assignment: CDR1 MNHEY and CDR2 SMNVEV (reference sequence). The CDR3 covers 17 residues.

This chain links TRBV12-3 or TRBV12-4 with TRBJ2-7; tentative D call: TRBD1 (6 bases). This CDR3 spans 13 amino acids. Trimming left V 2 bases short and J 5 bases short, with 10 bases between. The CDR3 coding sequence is TGTGCCAGCAGTTTAAACAGGGTCGACGAGCAGTACTTC. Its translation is CASSLNRVDEQYF.

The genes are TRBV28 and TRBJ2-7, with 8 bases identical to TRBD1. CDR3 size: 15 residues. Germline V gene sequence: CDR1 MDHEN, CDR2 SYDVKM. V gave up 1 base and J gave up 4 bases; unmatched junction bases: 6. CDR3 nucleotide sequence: TGTGCCAGCAGTTTATTAGCAGGGGGCATTTACGAGCAGTACTTC. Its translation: CASSLLAGGIYEQYF.

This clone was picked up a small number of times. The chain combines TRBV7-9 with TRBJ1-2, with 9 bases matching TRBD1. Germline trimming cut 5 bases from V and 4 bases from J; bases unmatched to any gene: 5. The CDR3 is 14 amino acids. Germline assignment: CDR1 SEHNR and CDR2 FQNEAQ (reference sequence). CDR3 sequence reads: CASSSRDRVYGYTF. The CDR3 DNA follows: TGTGCCAGCAGCAGCCGGGACAGGGTCTATGGCTACACCTTC.